This TCR beta chain was captured by sequencing in a study of graft-versus-host responses after intestinal transplantation. Study in general: Multivisceral, liver-intestinal, or isolated intestinal transplants were given to recipients. Anti-thymocyte globulin induction was given to all recipients, followed by tacrolimus and steroids for around three years. The study, taken as a whole, reports: Analysis identified GvH clones in recipient marrow, with some appearing first in ileum or blood. Among circulating GvH clones, peak levels were associated with early post-transplant declines in HvG clones.

Profiling relied on immunoSEQ multiplex PCR, and the TCRdb table lists in-frame clones only, not all of them. In the table there are approximately 88,000 clones, about nine tenths of which are singletons. A remark on this clone: Its specificity is unknown.

Germline CDR1 is SGHRS and CDR2 is YFSETQ. The CDR3 contains 16 residues. The V gene lost 4 bases and the J gene lost 3 bases, with 16 bases spanning the gap. This TCR was sampled from a human donor who received an intestinal transplant. V gene TRBV5-1 combines with J gene TRBJ2-2; D is perhaps TRBD1 (5 bases). Sequences were derived from unstimulated CD4+ T cells sorted from spleen or lymph node cells, sampled before intestinal transplant. The CDR3 nucleotides read TGCGCCAGCAGCCAAGGGGCAGGCGACCACACCGGGGAGCTGTTTTTT. Its protein product is CASSQGAGDHTGELFF.